This T cell receptor beta chain was sequenced in a study of blood T cell repertoires in COVID-19. Study information: PBMCs, B-cell-depleted T cells, or T cells were the source of the cDNA or gDNA that made up the material.

Categorization into cohorts depended on clinical history that participants reported. The CDR3 covers 15 residues. V gave up 4 bases and J gave up 0 bases, with 8 bases separating them. Looked up from germline, CDR1 is SGHRS and CDR2 is YFSETQ. Clones were read by immunoSEQ multiplex PCR, and TCRdb kept only the in-frame ones, dropping some. The data hold hundreds of thousands of clones, with roughly 90% observed a single time. Sequencing input: PBMCs or T cells enriched from blood (not recorded which). This sequence joins TRBV5-1 and TRBJ1-6; a weak D match, TRBD1 (6 bases). The sequence derives from a man in his 60s who had recovered from COVID-19. The CDR3 region is CASSPGDSYNSPLHF. Here the CDR3 DNA reads TGCGCCAGCAGCCCAGGGGACTCCTATAATTCACCCCTCCACTTT.